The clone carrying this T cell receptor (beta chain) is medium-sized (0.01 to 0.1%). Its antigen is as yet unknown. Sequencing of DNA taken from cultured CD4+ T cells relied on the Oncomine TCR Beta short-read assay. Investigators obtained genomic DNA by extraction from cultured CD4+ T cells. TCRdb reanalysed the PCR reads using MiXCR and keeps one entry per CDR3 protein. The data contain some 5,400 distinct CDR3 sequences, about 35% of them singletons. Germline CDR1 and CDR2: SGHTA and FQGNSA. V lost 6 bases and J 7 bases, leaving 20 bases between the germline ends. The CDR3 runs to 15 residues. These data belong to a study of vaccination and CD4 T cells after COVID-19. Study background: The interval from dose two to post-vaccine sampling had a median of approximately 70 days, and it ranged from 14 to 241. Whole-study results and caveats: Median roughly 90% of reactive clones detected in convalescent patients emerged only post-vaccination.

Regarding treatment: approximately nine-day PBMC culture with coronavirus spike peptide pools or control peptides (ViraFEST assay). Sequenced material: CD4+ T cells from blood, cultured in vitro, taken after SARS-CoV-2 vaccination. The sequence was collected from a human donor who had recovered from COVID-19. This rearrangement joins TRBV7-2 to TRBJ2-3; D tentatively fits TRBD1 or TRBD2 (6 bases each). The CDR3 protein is CASRPSLGGSYTQYF. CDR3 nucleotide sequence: TGTGCCAGCAGGCCTTCGCTGGGGGGCTCGTATACGCAGTATTTT.